This T cell receptor beta chain was retrieved from a study of human T cells and chemical hapten exposure. Across the study: Read at 6 days, the patch tests placed 0.01% DPC on the upper back.

There are a few counts of this clonotype. The antigen is undetermined. TCRdb passed the RACE reads through MiXCR, listing each CDR3 protein once. Of more than 250,000 distinct CDR3 sequences detected, more than 6.5% appear once; the ten largest clones hold 2.3%. Study observations and caveats: With DPC sensitization, TCRs exceeding 1 in 1000 frequency showed no change. Expanded TCRs were compared with controls, and the expanded TCRs formed significantly more large CDR3 similarity clusters.

Germline values: CDR1 DFQATT, CDR2 SNEGSKA (reference sequence). The V gene lost 2 bases and the J gene lost 7 bases, with 12 bases spanning the gap. The CDR3 runs to 12 residues. The time point: pre-sensitization, week 0. Specified treatment: therapeutic diphenylcyclopropenone sensitization with weekly scalp DPC. Venepuncture was done earlier than the placement of each patch test. The specimen was whole blood, collected in connection with sensitization to the hapten diphenylcyclopropenone (DPC). The clonotype comes from a woman aged 40 to 50 with alopecia areata. Some clones in this sample may be carry-over from other donors' samples. The chain is built from TRBV20-1 and TRBJ2-7, with D perhaps TRBD2 (5 bases). The CDR3: CSARRRAGEQYF. The CDR3 DNA reads as TGCAGTGCTAGACGGCGGGCTGGGGAGCAGTACTTC.